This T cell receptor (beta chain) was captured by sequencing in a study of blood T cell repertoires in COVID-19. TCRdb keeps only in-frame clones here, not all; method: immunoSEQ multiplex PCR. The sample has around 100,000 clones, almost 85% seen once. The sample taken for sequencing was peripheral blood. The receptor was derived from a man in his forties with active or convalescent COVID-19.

As DNA, the CDR3 is TGTGCCAGCAGTCTCTCGGGGGAGCAGTACTTC. It is translated as CASSLSGEQYF. This chain uses TRBV28 with TRBJ2-7; D is possibly TRBD2 (5 bases). V was clipped by 5 bases and J by 7 bases, with 9 bases between them. The CDR3 is 11 amino acids. CDR1 MDHEN and CDR2 SYDVKM come from the germline V gene.